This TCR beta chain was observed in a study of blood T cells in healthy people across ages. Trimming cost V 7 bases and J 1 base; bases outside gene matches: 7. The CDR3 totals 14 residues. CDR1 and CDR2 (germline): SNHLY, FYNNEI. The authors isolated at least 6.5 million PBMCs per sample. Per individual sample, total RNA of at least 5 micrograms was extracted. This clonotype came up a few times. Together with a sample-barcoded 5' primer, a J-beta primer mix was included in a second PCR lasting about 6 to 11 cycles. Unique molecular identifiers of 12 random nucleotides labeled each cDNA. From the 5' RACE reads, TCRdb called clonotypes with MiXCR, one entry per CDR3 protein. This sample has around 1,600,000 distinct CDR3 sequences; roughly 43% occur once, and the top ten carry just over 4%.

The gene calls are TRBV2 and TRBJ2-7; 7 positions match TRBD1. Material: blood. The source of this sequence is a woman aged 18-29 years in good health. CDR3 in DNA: TGTGCCAGCACCGAATGGGACAGTTCCTACGAGCAGTACTTC. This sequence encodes CASTEWDSSYEQYF.